Listed below are T cell receptor beta chains from one sample, sequenced in a study of cytomegalovirus exposure and HLA in healthy donors. Clones were read by immunoSEQ multiplex PCR, and TCRdb kept only the in-frame ones, dropping some. This table has 100,000 to 150,000 clones, roughly 95% appearing once. The sequencing input was PBMCs. The source of these receptors is a man between 18 and 29 years old in good health and CMV-seronegative. Each CDR3 is given without its conserved first and last residue. A D gene is named only where the DNA matches it firmly.

cdr3_aa j_call v_call d_call
AWSRGRNEQF TRBJ2-1 TRBV30 NA
ASSYNRQGSYEQY TRBJ2-7 TRBV6-5 TRBD1
ASSRAGTSGNGHEQY TRBJ2-7 TRBV11-2 TRBD2
ASSFEGGSNQPQH TRBJ1-5 TRBV27 NA
ASSLGLAGGTGELF TRBJ2-2 TRBV7-3 TRBD2
ASRNRETQY TRBJ2-5 TRBV2 NA
ASSTRTSGSTDEQF TRBJ2-1 TRBV9 TRBD2
ASSTDRGNEQF TRBJ2-1 TRBV18 TRBD1
ASSQKRRTDISHYNYGYT TRBJ1-2 TRBV14 NA
ASSVGSSGNTIY TRBJ1-3 TRBV9 NA
ASSLAGGRAYNEQF TRBJ2-1 TRBV5-6 TRBD2
ASSPLVPYTDTQY TRBJ2-3 TRBV27 NA
ASSWGVGNQYEQY TRBJ2-7 TRBV6-5 NA
ASSLIEGVDYT TRBJ1-2 TRBV7-2 NA
ASSSLAPTYNEQF TRBJ2-1 TRBV7-6 NA
ATSRGSGSSTDTQY TRBJ2-3 TRBV15 NA
ASSFADSPYNEQF TRBJ2-1 TRBV11-1 NA
ASSARSSEGEDGYT TRBJ1-2 TRBV9 NA
ATSGLGGVDYGYT TRBJ1-2 TRBV15 NA
ASSHPRDREYNEQF TRBJ2-1 TRBV4-3 TRBD1
ASSLDGTPNTEAF TRBJ1-1 TRBV5-1 NA
ASSLQGRAF TRBJ1-1 TRBV6-6 TRBD1
ASSRDYSYEQY TRBJ2-7 TRBV6-6 TRBD2
ASSSRHTDTQY TRBJ2-3 TRBV27 NA
ASSPRGLAANTGELF TRBJ2-2 TRBV19 TRBD2
SVGRGQLSSYNEQF TRBJ2-1 TRBV29-1 NA
ASSDRTANTGELF TRBJ2-2 TRBV5-4 NA
ASSHTTVSNYGYT TRBJ1-2 TRBV5-4 NA